Following are 19 T cell receptor beta chains from one sample sequenced in a study of molecular identifiers for immune sequencing clone quantification. A single record per CDR3 protein comes from TCRdb applying MiXCR to the PCR reads. The sample has 550,000 to 750,000 distinct CDR3 sequences, about 20% seen once. Sequenced material: naive CD8+ T cells from blood, with Jurkat cell RNA spiked in. Subset: FACS-sorted CD8+CD4-CCR7+CD45RA+ naive T cells. These receptors were collected from a human donor in good health. Some libraries in this study had Jurkat cell RNA spiked in.

This clonotype has ten or more counts. The chain joins TRBV28 to TRBJ2-5; maybe TRBD2 (6 bases). V lost 6 bases and J lost 4, with 9 bases in between. Looked up from germline, CDR1 is MDHEN and CDR2 is SYDVKM. This CDR3 spans 12 amino acids. The CDR3 loop reads CASSGGGETQYF. CDR3 sequence (DNA): TGTGCCAGCAGCGGGGGAGGAGAGACCCAGTACTTC.

Remarks on this clonotype: A much larger clone lies one base from this, so it may be a read error. The genes are TRBV29-1 and TRBJ1-1, with a weak D call TRBD1 (6 bases). This CDR3 is 14 amino acids long. Germline V gene sequence: CDR1 SQVTM, CDR2 ANQGSEA. V dropped 3 bases and J dropped 3 bases, with 14 bases sitting between them. Here the CDR3 reads CSVEGDGGHTEAFF. For the CDR3, the DNA is TGCAGCGTTGAGGGGGACGGGGGGCACACTGAAGCTTTCTTT.

The sample holds many counts of this clonotype. This rearrangement joins TRBV9 to TRBJ2-3, with D uncertain. This CDR3 is built from 15 residues. Germline V gives CDR1 SGDLS, CDR2 YYNGEE. V was shortened by 0 bases and J by 4 bases, with 12 bases between the two germline ends. The CDR3: CASSVGASSADTQYF. The DNA of the CDR3 is TGTGCCAGCAGCGTAGGAGCCTCCAGCGCAGATACGCAGTATTTT.

This clonotype was seen repeatedly, ten times or more. The chain has TRBV4-3 and TRBJ2-1; D tentatively reads TRBD1 or TRBD2 (6 bases each). CDR1 LGHNA and CDR2 YSLEER come from the germline V gene. The CDR3 is made up of 15 amino acids. The V end was cut by 0 bases, the J end by 10 bases, with 16 bases between. The CDR3 DNA is TGCGCCAGCAGCCAAGATTGGGGGGCCCTACGGGAGCAGTTCTTC. Encoded protein: CASSQDWGALREQFF.

This clonotype was seen ten or more times. The CDR3 loop is CASSLEWSASYEQYF. The DNA of the CDR3 is TGCGCCAGCAGCTTGGAGTGGTCGGCATCCTACGAGCAGTACTTC. This chain joins TRBV5-1 and TRBJ2-7; D is unresolved. This CDR3 is 15 amino acids long. Trimming shortened V by 0 bases and J by 1 base, and 11 bases separated the two germline ends. In germline, CDR1 is SGHRS, CDR2 YFSETQ.

This clonotype was counted at least ten times. The CDR3 loop reads CASSLLAGEWKEQYF. CDR3 DNA sequence: TGTGCCAGCAGTTTACTAGCGGGGGAATGGAAGGAGCAGTACTTC. This chain joins TRBV27 and TRBJ2-7; TRBD2 agrees at 10 bases. Trimming took 2 bases from V and 7 from J; bases not matched to a gene: 8. Germline V CDR1 and CDR2: MNHEY, SMNVEV (reference sequence). This CDR3 contains 15 residues.

This clonotype has ten or more counts. The J gene is TRBJ2-3, the V gene TRBV20-1; D is possibly TRBD2 (5 bases). The germline CDR1 and CDR2 sequences are DFQATT and SNEGSKA (reference sequence). V was clipped by 3 bases and J by 3 bases, with 13 bases between them. The CDR3 contains 14 residues. CDR3 sequence (DNA): TGCAGTGCTAGGGCAAGGGAGCTGACAGATACGCAGTATTTT. It encodes CSARARELTDTQYF.

Worth noting for this clonotype: A single base separates this from a much larger clone, so it may be a read error. The chain employs TRBV27 and TRBJ2-7; a weak D match, TRBD1 (6 bases). The CDR3 length is 13 residues. CDR1 and CDR2 (germline): MNHEY, SMNVEV (reference sequence). The CDR3 spells CVSSIRTAYEQYF. The CDR3 nucleotides are TGTGTCAGCAGTATAAGGACAGCGTACGAGCAGTACTTC.

This clonotype was counted at least ten times. The V and J genes are TRBV6-6 and TRBJ1-2; D possibly corresponds to TRBD1 (5 bases). V was pared by 2 bases and J by 8 bases, with 18 bases between. The CDR3 is 15 residues long. The germline V gene encodes CDR1 MNHNY and CDR2 SVGAGI (reference sequence). The DNA of the CDR3 is TGTGCCAGCAGTTACGTCGGGACGGCCGTTGAGGGCTACACCTTC. Its protein is CASSYVGTAVEGYTF.

This clonotype showed up many times. V and J are TRBV20-1 and TRBJ2-3, with 11 bases that match TRBD2. Germline CDR1 reads DFQATT; CDR2 reads SNEGSKA (reference sequence). This CDR3 spans 14 amino acids. The trim removed 6 bases at V and 5 bases at J, leaving 7 bases unmatched. The CDR3 sequence is CSAVAGGGVDTQYF. The CDR3 region has the DNA TGCAGTGCCGTAGCGGGGGGGGGTGTAGATACGCAGTATTTT.

This clonotype was found a few times. This chain uses TRBV2 with TRBJ1-6; D remains unclear. Between the trimmed V and J ends, which lost 8 bases and 6 bases, there was a span of 14 bases. Germline values: CDR1 SNHLY, CDR2 FYNNEI. This CDR3 spans 14 amino acids. The CDR3 loop reads CASGDSVGNSPLHF. CDR3 DNA sequence: TGTGCCAGCGGGGATTCAGTTGGTAATTCACCCCTCCACTTT. Full variable domain (missing parts from reference TRBV2 and TRBJ1-6): EPEVTQTPSHQVTQMGQEVILRCVPISNHLYFYWYRQILGQKVEFLVSFYNNEISEKSEIFDDQFSVERPDGSNFTLKIRSTKLEDSAMYFCASGDSVGNSPLHFGNGTRLTVT.

As DNA, the CDR3 is TGTGCCAGCTCGGGACTAGACAGGCACGAGCAGTACTTC. It encodes CASSGLDRHEQYF. The chain combines TRBV6-5 with TRBJ2-7, with 8 bases lining up with TRBD2. Trimming removed 8 bases from V and 5 bases from J; junction bases left unmatched: 8. There are 13 residues in the CDR3. Germline CDR1 is MNHEY and CDR2 is SVGAGI.

This clonotype was observed a few times. This rearrangement joins TRBV2 to TRBJ2-1; tentative D call: TRBD2 (6 bases). CDR1 is SNHLY and CDR2 is FYNNEI in the germline V gene. V was pared by 6 bases and J by 4 bases, with 10 bases between. There are 13 residues in the CDR3. CDR3 sequence reads: CASRIGTYNEQFF. CDR3 nucleotide sequence: TGTGCCAGCAGGATAGGGACTTACAATGAGCAGTTCTTC.

This clonotype was seen ten or more times. The chain links TRBV7-9 to TRBJ1-1; 9 nucleotides match TRBD1. The CDR3 runs 14 residues. Germline CDR1 SEHNR, CDR2 FQNEAQ (reference sequence). V lost 3 bases to trimming and J lost 6 bases; unmatched junction nucleotides: 5. CDR3 sequence: CASSFPGQGAEAFF. As DNA, the CDR3 is TGTGCCAGCAGCTTTCCGGGACAGGGTGCTGAAGCTTTCTTT.

Remarks on this clonotype: The junction does not match germline at one end; this may be a read error. The chain couples TRBV12-3 or TRBV12-4 to TRBJ2-2; 7 bases are a match to TRBD2. The CDR3 length is 16 residues. Here the CDR3 reads CASSSLREGNTGGLFF. The CDR3 bases are TGTGCCAGCAGTTCTTTGAGGGAGGGGAACACCGGGGGGCTGTTTTTT.

The chain recombines TRBV6-1 with TRBJ2-7; 13 nucleotides match TRBD2. After removal of 1 base from V and 4 bases from J, the junction contained 4 bases not matched to a gene. The length of the CDR3 is 16 residues. Germline values: CDR1 MNHNS, CDR2 SASEGT. The DNA of the CDR3 is TGTGCCAGCAGTGAAGGGACTAGCGGGAGTTTTTACGAGCAGTACTTC. It translates to CASSEGTSGSFYEQYF.

This clonotype was counted ten times or more. The V gene is TRBV12-3 or TRBV12-4, the J gene TRBJ1-6, with D hard to call. CDR3 length: 14 amino acids. Trimming stripped 4 bases from V and 7 bases from J, with 11 bases between. In nucleotides, the CDR3 is TGTGCCAGCAGTTATCGGGGAGGGAATTCACCCCTCCACTTT. It is translated as CASSYRGGNSPLHF.

The genes are TRBV4-3 and TRBJ1-1, with a weak D call TRBD1 (5 bases). The germline V gene encodes CDR1 LGHNA and CDR2 YSLEER. There are 16 residues in the CDR3. V lost 0 bases and J 6 bases, leaving 17 bases between the germline ends. The CDR3 here is CASSQEGGTVDPEAFF. For the CDR3, the DNA is TGCGCCAGCAGCCAAGAAGGCGGGACGGTAGATCCTGAAGCTTTCTTT.

At least ten counts were recorded for this clonotype. The rearrangement links TRBV5-4 to TRBJ2-6, with 11 positions matching TRBD2. Germline CDR1 and CDR2: SGHNT and YYREEE (reference sequence). The length of the CDR3 is 17 residues. The V segment lost 3 bases and the J segment 3 bases; nucleotides outside the gene matches: 5. The CDR3 reads CASSSTSGSFGANVLTF. CDR3 bases: TGTGCCAGCAGCTCCACTAGCGGGAGCTTTGGGGCCAACGTCCTGACTTTC.